This T cell receptor (beta chain) was identified in a study of shared clonotypes between healthy human individuals. Study at large: Per donor, three plates held CD4 naive cells, three held CD4 memory, two held CD8 naive and one held CD8 memory.

Study results and caveats: Sharing across four donors was seen in around 5% of naive CD4 clonotypes.

This CDR3 region has 14 residues. The V end lost 1 base, the J end lost 11 bases, and 18 bases lay between the germline ends. Germline V gives CDR1 MDHEN, CDR2 SYDVKM. About this clone itself: Antigen specificity is unknown.

This table comes from immunoSEQ multiplex PCR, and its TCRdb copy is limited to in-frame clones, with some not included. The data hold more than 2,000,000 clones, with approximately 95% observed a single time. The clonotype originates from a man between 18 and 35 years old in good health. Some clones in this sample may be carry-over from other donors' samples. The V gene is TRBV28, the J gene TRBJ2-7; D remains ambiguous. Material: naive CD4+ T cells from PBMCs. Subset meaning: CD45RA+ positively selected. In DNA, the CDR3 is TGTGCCAGCAGTTTATTGGCAGGTGTCCCCCTTAAGTACTTC. Residues: CASSLLAGVPLKYF.